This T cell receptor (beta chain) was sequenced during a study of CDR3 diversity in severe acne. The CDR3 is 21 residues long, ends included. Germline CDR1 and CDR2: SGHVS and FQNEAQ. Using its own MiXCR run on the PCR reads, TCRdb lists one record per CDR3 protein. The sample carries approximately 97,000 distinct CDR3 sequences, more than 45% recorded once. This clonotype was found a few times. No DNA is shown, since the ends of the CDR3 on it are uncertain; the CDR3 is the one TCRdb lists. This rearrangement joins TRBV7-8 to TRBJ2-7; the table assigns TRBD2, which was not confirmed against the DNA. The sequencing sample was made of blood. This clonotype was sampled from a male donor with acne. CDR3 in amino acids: CASSFYICSASEADPSYEQYF.